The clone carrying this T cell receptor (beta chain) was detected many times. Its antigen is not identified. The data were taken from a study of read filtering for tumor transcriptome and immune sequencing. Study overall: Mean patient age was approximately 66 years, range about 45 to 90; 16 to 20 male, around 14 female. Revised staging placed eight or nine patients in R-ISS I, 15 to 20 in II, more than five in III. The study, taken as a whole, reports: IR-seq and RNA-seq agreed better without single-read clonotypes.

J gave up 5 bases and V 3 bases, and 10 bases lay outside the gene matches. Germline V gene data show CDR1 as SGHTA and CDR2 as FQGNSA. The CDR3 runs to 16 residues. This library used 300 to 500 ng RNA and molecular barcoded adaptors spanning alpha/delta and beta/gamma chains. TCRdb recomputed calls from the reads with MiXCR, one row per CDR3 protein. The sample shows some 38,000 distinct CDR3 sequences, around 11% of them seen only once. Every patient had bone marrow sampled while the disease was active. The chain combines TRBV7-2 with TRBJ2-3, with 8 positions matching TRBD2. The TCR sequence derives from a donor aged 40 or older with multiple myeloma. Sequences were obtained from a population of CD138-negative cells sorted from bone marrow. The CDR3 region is CASSFNLGGAVDTQYF. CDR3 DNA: TGTGCCAGCAGCTTCAACCTCGGGGGGGCCGTAGATACGCAGTATTTT.